A single sample is the source of the 8 T cell receptor beta chains below, sequenced in a study of T cells in Graves' hyperthyroidism and ophthalmopathy. TCR beta CDR3 region amplification was performed from RNA transcripts. The HTBI primer set drove a first-round RT-PCR of the TCR CDR3. TCRdb independently ran MiXCR on the multiplex PCR reads; one entry per CDR3 protein. The sample has roughly 500,000 distinct CDR3 sequences, roughly 46% seen once. The specimen sequenced was peripheral blood or thyroid tissue (not recorded which). These receptors were taken from an adult woman with Graves' disease, either hyperthyroidism or ophthalmopathy (not recorded which).

This clonotype was detected ten times or more. J is TRBJ1-4 and V is TRBV4-1; D is undetermined. Germline V gene data show CDR1 as MGHRA and CDR2 as YSYEKL. The V and J ends lost 6 bases and 5 bases respectively, with 13 bases between them. The CDR3 totals 14 residues. Written as DNA, the CDR3 is TGCGCCAGCAGACCAATGTCCCAAAATGAAAAACTGTTTTTT. Its translation is CASRPMSQNEKLFF.

The chain is built from TRBV20-1 and TRBJ2-7, with 10 bases identical to TRBD1. Trimming removed 6 bases from V and 2 bases from J; junction bases left unmatched: 10. The CDR3 has 15 residues. Germline V lookup: CDR1 DFQATT, CDR2 SNEGSKA (reference sequence). The CDR3 DNA sequence: TGCAGTGCCACCCACCGGGGACAGGGGCCCTACGAGCAGTACTTC. This gives the protein CSATHRGQGPYEQYF.

This clonotype was observed many times. This chain uses TRBV7-9 with TRBJ2-7; TRBD1 might be the D (6 bases). Trimming took off 1 base at V and 4 bases at J, with 11 bases between the two ends. CDR3 length: 14 residues. Germline loops: CDR1 SEHNR, CDR2 FQNEAQ (reference sequence). The CDR3 region is CASSLVAGVYEQYF. CDR3 nucleotides: TGTGCCAGCAGCTTAGTCGCAGGGGTTTACGAGCAGTACTTC.

This chain links TRBV10-3 with TRBJ2-3; 7 nucleotides line up with TRBD2. V lost 2 bases and J lost 4; bases outside the gene matches: 3. This CDR3 has 14 amino acids. Germline V gene lookup returns CDR1 ENHRY and CDR2 SYGVKD. Written as DNA, the CDR3 is TGTGCCATCAGTGAGCGGGAGGACCCAGATACGCAGTATTTT. Translating gives CAISEREDPDTQYF.

This chain uses TRBV6-5 with TRBJ2-7; TRBD2 aligns across 13 bases. This CDR3 is built from 15 residues. CDR1 is MNHEY and CDR2 is SVGAGI in the germline V gene. J lost 13 bases, V lost 0 bases, and 9 bases had no gene match. CDR3 region: CASSYSGTSGDEHYF. The CDR3 DNA sequence: TGTGCCAGCAGTTACTCCGGGACTAGCGGGGACGAACACTACTTC.

Concerning this clonotype itself: With a much larger clone just one base away, this may be a read error. The chain uses TRBV3-1 and TRBJ1-1, with a possible D match to TRBD1 (5 bases). The length of the CDR3 is 14 residues. The germline V gene has CDR1 LGHDT and CDR2 YNNKEL (reference sequence). CDR3 sequence: CASSLNGGNTEASF. The DNA for the CDR3 is TGTGCCAGCAGCCTAAATGGGGGAAACACTGAAGCTTCCTTT.

Turning to this clonotype: Germline is not matched at one junction end, which may reflect a read error. The V call is TRBV2, the J call TRBJ2-7; TRBD2 matches at 9 bases. CDR3 length: 14 residues. Germline V gene lookup returns CDR1 SNHLY and CDR2 FYNNEI. The CDR3 loop reads CASSELAGSSEQYF. DNA of the CDR3: TGTGCCAGCAGTGAACTAGCGGGATCCTCCGAGCAGTACTTC. Full variable domain (remainder filled in from reference TRBV2 and TRBJ2-7): EPEVTQTPSHQVTQMGQEVILRCVPISNHLYFYWYRQILGQKVEFLVSFYNNEISEKSEIFDDQFSVERPDGSNFTLKIRSTKLEDSAMYFCASSELAGSSEQYFGPGTRLTVT.

This sequence joins TRBV20-1 and TRBJ2-5; D is possibly TRBD1 (6 bases). The CDR3 is made up of 14 amino acids. V lost 1 base and J lost 3, with 12 bases in between. Germline V gene sequence: CDR1 DFQATT, CDR2 SNEGSKA (reference sequence). The CDR3 is CSARVAGDKETQYF. CDR3 in DNA: TGCAGTGCTAGAGTGGCAGGGGATAAAGAGACCCAGTACTTC.